This T cell receptor beta chain was sequenced during a study of graft-versus-host responses after intestinal transplantation. The overall study: Transplants were multivisceral, liver-intestinal, or isolated intestinal. Every transplant recipient was induced with anti-thymocyte globulin, then maintained on tacrolimus and steroids for two to three years.

Broader study findings: Graft-versus-host to host-versus-graft clonal ratios in allografts were high in patients with graft-donor T cell macrochimerism.

The repertoire was sequenced with immunoSEQ multiplex PCR; TCRdb's copy has only in-frame clones and lacks some. There are about 120,000 clones in the sample; 85% to 95% occur only once, and more than 0.1% lies in the top ten. As regards this clone: The antigen is not known.

This CDR3 has 15 amino acids. V dropped 5 bases and J dropped 2 bases, with 15 bases sitting between them. The V gene's germline CDR1 is MDHEN and CDR2 SYDVKM. The material was unstimulated CD4+ T cells sorted from spleen or lymph node cells, obtained before intestinal transplant. The chain links TRBV28 to TRBJ1-1, with a possible D match to TRBD1 (6 bases). The receptor was derived from a human donor who received an intestinal transplant. The CDR3 DNA reads as TGTGCCAGCAGTGCATTTTGGGGGCCCAACACTGAAGCTTTCTTT. It codes for CASSAFWGPNTEAFF. The variable domain in full, completed from reference TRBV28 and TRBJ1-1, reads DVKVTQSSRYLVKRTGEKVFLECVQDMDHENMFWYRQDPGLGLRLIYFSYDVKMKEKGDIPEGYSVSREKKERFSLILESASTNQTSMYLCASSAFWGPNTEAFFGQGTRLTVV.